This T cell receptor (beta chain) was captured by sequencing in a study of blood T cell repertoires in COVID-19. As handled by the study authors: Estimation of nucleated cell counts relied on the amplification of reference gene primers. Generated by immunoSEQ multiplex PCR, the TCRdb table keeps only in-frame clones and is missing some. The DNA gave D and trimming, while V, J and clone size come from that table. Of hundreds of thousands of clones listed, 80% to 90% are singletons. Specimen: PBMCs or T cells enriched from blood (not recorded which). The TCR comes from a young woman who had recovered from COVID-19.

DNA of the CDR3: TGCGCCACTTCCGAAACCGGGACAACGGGAAACACCATATATTTT. It codes for CATSETGTTGNTIYF. This sequence joins TRBV5-1 and TRBJ1-3, with D possibly matching TRBD1 (6 bases). Trimming stripped 9 bases from V and 4 bases from J, with 20 bases between. Germline-derived CDR1 and CDR2 are SGHRS and YFSETQ. The CDR3 sequence is 15 residues long. Full variable domain (remainder filled in from reference TRBV5-1 and TRBJ1-3): KAGVTQTPRYLIKTRGQQVTLSCSPISGHRSVSWYQQTPGQGLQFLFEYFSETQRNKGNFPGRFSGRQFSNSRSEMNVSTLELGDSALYLCATSETGTTGNTIYFGEGSWLTVV.